This TCR beta chain was sequenced for a study of T cells after yellow fever vaccination. This clonotype occurred a few times. CDR3 length: 17 residues. Trimming cost V 4 bases and J 0 bases, with 18 bases left between them. Looked up from germline, CDR1 is LGHNA and CDR2 is YNFKEQ. TCRdb re-derived calls from the 5' RACE reads in MiXCR, one entry per CDR3 protein. The data show 300,000 to 400,000 distinct CDR3 sequences, more than 8.5% seen once. The V call is TRBV4-2, the J call TRBJ1-2, with a tentative D call TRBD1 (5 bases). This receptor was identified in a man between 18 and 35 years old who received the YFV17D yellow fever vaccine. The sample consisted of PBMCs, taken on the day of the first yellow fever vaccination. The CDR3 coding sequence is TGTGCCAGCAGCCCCCTCCACGTTGGGACGACTAACTATGGCTACACCTTC. Protein sequence: CASSPLHVGTTNYGYTF.